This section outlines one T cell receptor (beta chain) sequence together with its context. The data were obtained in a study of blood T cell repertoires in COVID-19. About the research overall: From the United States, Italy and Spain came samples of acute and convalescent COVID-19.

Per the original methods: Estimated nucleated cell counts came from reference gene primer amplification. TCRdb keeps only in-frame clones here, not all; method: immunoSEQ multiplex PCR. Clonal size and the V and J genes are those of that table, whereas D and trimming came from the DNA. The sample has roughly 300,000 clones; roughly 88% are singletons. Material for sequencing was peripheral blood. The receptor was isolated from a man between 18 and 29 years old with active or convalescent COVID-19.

Here the CDR3 DNA reads TGTGCCAGCAGCTTATTGGTCGGGACAGGATTCTATGGCTACACCTTC. Translated, it gives CASSLLVGTGFYGYTF. J is TRBJ1-2 and V is TRBV11-2; 8 bases map to TRBD1. V lost 2 bases, J lost 4 bases, and 9 bases stayed unmatched. The CDR3 totals 16 residues. In germline, CDR1 is SGHAT, CDR2 FQNNGV.